This paragraph covers one T cell receptor (beta chain) sequence. The data derive from a study of blood T cell repertoires in COVID-19. About the study: Acute-phase and convalescent COVID-19 samples originated in the United States, Italy and Spain. The analysed material was cDNA or gDNA that came from T cells, B-cell-depleted T cells, or PBMCs.

Methods used by the authors: Amplification of reference gene primers was used by the study to estimate nucleated cell counts. Profiled with immunoSEQ multiplex PCR; TCRdb holds only in-frame clones, not every one. That table supplies the V and J calls and clone size; D and trimming were determined from the DNA. The repertoire holds 150,000 to 180,000 clones, around 83% seen once, with approximately 32% in the top ten. The germline V and J ends were trimmed by 0 bases and 9 bases, with 17 bases remaining between them. The CDR3 loop spans 16 amino acids. CDR1 and CDR2 (germline): LGHDT, YNNKEL (reference sequence).

Specimen: peripheral blood. The chain recombines TRBV3-1 (or the pseudogene TRBV3-2) with TRBJ2-2; TRBD1 is a possible D gene (5 bases). This clonotype originated in a woman aged 55-70 years with acute or convalescent COVID-19. The CDR3 nucleotides read TGTGCCAGCAGCCAAGATTTACCCTACAGGTTCCGGGAGCTGTTTTTT. This gives the protein CASSQDLPYRFRELFF.